Presented here are 29 T cell receptor beta chains from one specimen sequenced in a study of shared clonotypes between healthy human individuals. Method: immunoSEQ multiplex PCR; TCRdb's copy keeps in-frame clones and lacks some. The sample yields around 350,000 clones, roughly 70% seen once. The specimen sequenced was memory CD4+ T cells sorted from blood. Stated subset: CD45RA-negative fraction. These receptors all come from a man aged 25 to 45 in good health.

This clone came up a few times. The sample has other DNA sequences that encode this CDR3 too. The J gene is TRBJ2-7, the V gene TRBV18; D is unclear. The germline V gene encodes CDR1 KGHSH and CDR2 LQKENI. V dropped 3 bases and J dropped 0 bases, with 3 bases sitting between them. This CDR3 spans 12 amino acids. CDR3 residues: CASSPNSYEQYF. CDR3 DNA: TGTGCCAGCTCACCCAACTCCTACGAGCAGTACTTC.

The chain joins TRBV6-1 to TRBJ2-7; TRBD1 might be the D (6 bases). The germline gives CDR1 MNHNS, CDR2 SASEGT. The CDR3 consists of 13 residues. Trimming left V 3 bases short and J 6 bases short, with 12 bases between. The CDR3 sequence is CASSDSGVAEQYF. The CDR3 DNA reads TGTGCCAGCAGTGATTCAGGGGTTGCCGAGCAGTACTTC.

This clone was seen just once. Within the sample, other DNA sequences also encode this same CDR3. V gene TRBV28 combines with J gene TRBJ1-4, with a possible D match to TRBD1 (6 bases). V was cut by 5 bases and J by 1 base, with 8 bases left in between. The CDR3 is made up of 14 amino acids. Germline V gene data show CDR1 as MDHEN and CDR2 as SYDVKM. CDR3 residues: CASSPQGTNEKLFF. Here the CDR3 DNA reads TGTGCCAGCAGTCCACAGGGAACTAATGAAAAACTGTTTTTT.

On this clone itself: The junction departs from the called germline gene at one end, perhaps through a read error. V is TRBV7-7 and J is TRBJ2-7, with 9 bases fitting TRBD1. The CDR3 consists of 14 residues. CDR1 and CDR2 from the germline V gene are SSHAT and FNYEAQ (reference sequence). This chain's CDR3 is CASSSGTGSYEQYF. As DNA, the CDR3 is TGTGCTAGCAGCTCGGGGACAGGGAGCTACGAGCAGTACTTC. Full variable domain (missing parts from reference TRBV7-7 and TRBJ2-7): GAGVSQSPRYKVTKRGQDVTLRCDPISSHATLYWYQQALGQGPEFLTYFNYEAQPDKSGLPSDRFSAERPEGSISTLTIQRTEQRDSAMYRCASSSGTGSYEQYFGPGTRLTVT.

As for this clone: Possible read error: a much larger clone is one base away. The chain links TRBV5-1 to TRBJ2-5; 8 bases align to TRBD1. CDR3 length equals 14 residues. With V trimmed by 10 bases and J by 5 bases, 13 bases remained unmatched. Germline CDR1 reads SGHRS; CDR2 reads YFSETQ. CDR3 loop: CAGTTGQATETQYF. As DNA, the CDR3 is TGCGCCGGCACCACGGGACAGGCCACGGAGACCCAGTACTTC.

The rearrangement links TRBV5-4 to TRBJ1-1; 9 bases align to TRBD1. Germline V gives CDR1 SGHNT, CDR2 YYREEE (reference sequence). The CDR3 covers 16 residues. V shed 4 bases and J 3 bases; nucleotides not matched to a gene: 10. The CDR3 sequence is CASSRTGVQRDTEAFF. The DNA of the CDR3 is TGTGCCAGCAGCCGGACAGGGGTACAAAGGGACACTGAAGCTTTCTTT.

V and J are TRBV7-2 and TRBJ1-2; 8 bases agree with TRBD1. The CDR3 is 12 amino acids. V lost 3 bases to trimming and J lost 8 bases; unmatched junction nucleotides: 2. The germline V gene encodes CDR1 SGHTA and CDR2 FQGNSA. CDR3 DNA: TGTGCCAGCAGCTTGTGGGACAGGGGCTACACCTTC. Translating it yields CASSLWDRGYTF.

Ten or more counts support this clone. This sequence joins TRBV29-1 and TRBJ2-7, with 11 nucleotides matching TRBD2. CDR1 and CDR2 (germline): SQVTM, ANQGSEA. The CDR3 length is 15 residues. V shed 3 bases, J shed 2 bases, and the junction held 6 bases outside the gene matches. The DNA of the CDR3 is TGCAGCGTTGAGACTAGCGGGGTAAACGCCTACGAGCAGTACTTC. Translated, it gives CSVETSGVNAYEQYF.

This chain joins TRBV18 and TRBJ2-7, with D hard to call. Trimming left V 0 bases short and J 7 bases short, with 16 bases between. The CDR3 has 15 amino acids. The germline gives CDR1 KGHSH, CDR2 LQKENI. CDR3 sequence (DNA): TGTGCCAGCTCACCACCGAGGACCCCGACATGGGAGCAGTACTTC. It translates to CASSPPRTPTWEQYF.

This clone was seen a few times. The J gene is TRBJ2-1, the V gene TRBV9; D may be TRBD1 or TRBD2 (6 bases each). Germline lookup yields CDR1 SGDLS and CDR2 YYNGEE. CDR3 length: 16 amino acids. V lost 0 bases and J 4 bases, leaving 14 bases between the germline ends. Written as DNA, the CDR3 is TGTGCCAGCAGCGTAGTTCCCGGGGGCCCATACAATGAGCAGTTCTTC. Protein: CASSVVPGGPYNEQFF.

The V call is TRBV9, the J call TRBJ2-7; D is unclear. CDR3 length: 14 residues. V lost 3 bases and J 2 bases, leaving 12 bases between the germline ends. Germline V CDR1 and CDR2: SGDLS, YYNGEE. DNA for the CDR3: TGTGCCAGCAGCGGCTCCCACAGAACCTACGAGCAGTACTTC. Residues: CASSGSHRTYEQYF. The full variable domain, rest sourced from reference TRBV9 and TRBJ2-7, is DSGVTQTPKHLITATGQRVTLRCSPRSGDLSVYWYQQSLDQGLQFLIQYYNGEERAKGNILERFSAQQFPDLHSELNLSSLELGDSALYFCASSGSHRTYEQYFGPGTRLTVT.

The genes are TRBV5-1 and TRBJ2-7, with 7 positions matching TRBD1. V was pared by 5 bases and J by 3 bases, with 8 bases of the junction left unmatched. In germline, CDR1 is SGHRS, CDR2 YFSETQ. This CDR3 has 14 amino acids. CDR3 in amino acids: CASRRNRDSYEQYF. The CDR3 DNA sequence: TGCGCCAGCAGAAGAAACCGGGACAGCTACGAGCAGTACTTC.

This clone is a singleton in its sample. This chain uses TRBV6-4 with TRBJ2-2; 7 positions match TRBD1. Germline V gene sequence: CDR1 MRHNA, CDR2 SNTAGT. The CDR3 has 17 residues. V was clipped by 6 bases and J by 1 base; unmatched bases: 11. In DNA, the CDR3 is TGTGCCAGCAGCCCGGGACAGATTGAACTGAACACCGGGGAGCTGTTTTTT. Its protein product is CASSPGQIELNTGELFF.

This chain connects TRBV19 to TRBJ2-7; TRBD1 matches 11 bases. The CDR3 totals 16 residues. The germline gives CDR1 LNHDA, CDR2 SQIVND (reference sequence). Trimming cost V 3 bases and J 4 bases; bases outside gene matches: 8. CDR3: CASSIRPGQGGYEQYF. For the CDR3, the DNA is TGTGCCAGTAGTATCCGCCCGGGACAGGGGGGGTACGAGCAGTACTTC.

The CDR3 sequence is CASSPSRQGGSGELFF. The CDR3, as DNA: TGTGCCAGCTCCCCCAGCAGACAGGGTGGATCCGGGGAGCTGTTTTTT. The chain uses TRBV18 and TRBJ2-2, with 7 bases identical to TRBD1. There are 16 residues in the CDR3. Germline V gene lookup returns CDR1 KGHSH and CDR2 LQKENI. V lost 6 bases to trimming and J lost 6 bases; unmatched junction nucleotides: 13.

The CDR3 region has the DNA TGTGCCACCCAGCCGCCTGATAAAGAGACCCAGTACTTC. This gives the protein CATQPPDKETQYF. The chain links TRBV25-1 to TRBJ2-5, with no clear D. Germline V gene sequence: CDR1 MGHDK, CDR2 SYGVNS. This CDR3 spans 13 amino acids. Trimming shortened V by 10 bases and J by 3 bases, and 15 bases separated the two germline ends.

In its sample, this clone was seen a few times. The chain carries TRBV6-6 and TRBJ2-5; D is perhaps TRBD1 or TRBD2 (5 bases each). In germline, CDR1 is MNHNY, CDR2 SVGAGI (reference sequence). Trimming stripped 7 bases from V and 4 bases from J, with 10 bases between. This CDR3 contains 12 residues. DNA of the CDR3: TGTGCCAGCAATCGGGGCGCAGAGACCCAGTACTTC. Protein product: CASNRGAETQYF.

The rearrangement joins TRBV5-1 to TRBJ2-7, with 15 positions matching TRBD2. Germline-derived CDR1 and CDR2 are SGHRS and YFSETQ. V shed 3 bases and J 5 bases; nucleotides not matched to a gene: 3. This CDR3 contains 15 residues. The CDR3 nucleotides read TGCGCCAGCAGCTCAGGGACTAGCGGGAGGAACGAGCAGTACTTC. It translates to CASSSGTSGRNEQYF.

The chain has TRBV6-5 and TRBJ2-7; 7 nucleotides align to TRBD2. Germline assignment: CDR1 MNHEY and CDR2 SVGAGI. Germline trimming cut 4 bases from V and 2 bases from J; bases unmatched to any gene: 11. The CDR3 has 16 amino acids. CDR3 bases: TGTGCCAGCAGTTTCTCTCAGTGGGCGGGAGCCTACGAGCAGTACTTC. Its translation is CASSFSQWAGAYEQYF.

This clone was recorded a few times. For the CDR3, the DNA is TGTGCCAGCAGCCCCCAGACAGCCTCCTACGAGCAGTACTTC. Translation gives CASSPQTASYEQYF. J is TRBJ2-7 and V is TRBV7-6, with D perhaps matching TRBD1 (5 bases). The germline V and J ends were trimmed by 5 bases and 0 bases, with 11 bases remaining between them. The CDR3 extends over 14 amino acids. Germline V gene sequence: CDR1 SGHVS, CDR2 FNYEAQ.

The genes are TRBV9 and TRBJ2-1, with TRBD2 identical over 7 bases. Trimming cost V 4 bases and J 6 bases; bases outside gene matches: 19. Germline CDR1 SGDLS, CDR2 YYNGEE. CDR3 length: 18 residues. For the CDR3, the DNA is TGTGCCAGCAGCCCGCGCTCATCTGGGGGGAGGGCCCTCAATGAGCAGTTCTTC. Translating it yields CASSPRSSGGRALNEQFF.

This chain uses TRBV18 with TRBJ2-2; possible D gene TRBD2, 6 bases. The CDR3 is made up of 18 amino acids. Deletions cut 0 bases from V and 4 bases from J, with 18 bases between. The germline V gene encodes CDR1 KGHSH and CDR2 LQKENI. CDR3 DNA sequence: TGTGCCAGCTCACCACCCCGCGGTAGTGCGGGAATCACCGGGGAGCTGTTTTTT. Translated: CASSPPRGSAGITGELFF.

V is TRBV29-1 and J is TRBJ2-1, with D possibly matching TRBD1 (5 bases). V was shortened by 7 bases and J by 4 bases, with 14 bases between the two germline ends. Per the germline V gene, CDR1 is SQVTM and CDR2 is ANQGSEA. The CDR3 consists of 13 residues. The CDR3 spells CSASKDRYNEQFF. As DNA, the CDR3 is TGCAGCGCCTCAAAAGACAGATACAATGAGCAGTTCTTC.

The chain is built from TRBV11-2 and TRBJ2-5; maybe TRBD2 (6 bases). Trimming pared 5 bases from V and 2 bases from J, leaving 24 bases between. This CDR3 has 18 residues. From germline, CDR1 is SGHAT and CDR2 FQNNGV. CDR3 region: CASSLVVGDSFFQETQYF. CDR3 in DNA: TGTGCCAGCAGCCTGGTGGTAGGGGACTCTTTTTTTCAAGAGACCCAGTACTTC.

The V and J genes are TRBV16 and TRBJ1-3, with D tentatively TRBD1 (5 bases). This CDR3 has 16 amino acids. CDR1 is KGHSY, CDR2 FQNENV, per germline. Trimming took 4 bases from V and 0 from J, leaving 13 bases between them. The CDR3 region has the DNA TGTGCCAGCAGCCCCTCGGGACCGAACTCTGGAAACACCATATATTTT. Residues: CASSPSGPNSGNTIYF.

This chain links TRBV5-6 with TRBJ1-1; D not certain. This CDR3 region has 10 residues. The germline V gene has CDR1 SGHDT and CDR2 YYEEEE. Trimming removed 2 bases from V and 10 bases from J, with 6 bases in between. CDR3 protein: CASSLSSAFF. The CDR3 DNA follows: TGTGCCAGCAGCTTAAGTTCAGCTTTCTTT.

The chain recombines TRBV10-2 with TRBJ2-7; TRBD1 might be the D (5 bases). CDR1 is WSHSY and CDR2 is SAAADI in the germline V gene. The CDR3 loop spans 14 amino acids. Trimming left V 2 bases short and J 6 bases short, with 14 bases between. The DNA for the CDR3 is TGCGCCAGCAGTGAGGGGCAGGGCCCCCCCGAGCAGTACTTC. It translates to CASSEGQGPPEQYF.

Comments on this clone: Other DNA variants within this sample encode the same CDR3. This chain links TRBV9 with TRBJ2-7, with D perhaps matching TRBD2 (5 bases). V lost 0 bases and J 3 bases, leaving 10 bases between the germline ends. The CDR3 sequence is 14 residues long. Germline V lookup: CDR1 SGDLS, CDR2 YYNGEE. The CDR3 protein is CASSVASSSYEQYF. In nucleotides, the CDR3 is TGTGCCAGCAGCGTAGCTTCTAGCAGCTACGAGCAGTACTTC.

The V and J genes are TRBV2 and TRBJ1-5; 8 bases line up with TRBD1. This CDR3 is 14 amino acids long. Germline V lookup: CDR1 SNHLY, CDR2 FYNNEI. V lost 5 bases to trimming and J lost 9 bases; unmatched junction nucleotides: 9. As DNA, the CDR3 is TGTGCCAGCAGTCTCGACAGGGGCAGTCCGCCCCAGCATTTT. Translated, it gives CASSLDRGSPPQHF. Full variable domain (remainder filled in from reference TRBV2 and TRBJ1-5): EPEVTQTPSHQVTQMGQEVILRCVPISNHLYFYWYRQILGQKVEFLVSFYNNEISEKSEIFDDQFSVERPDGSNFTLKIRSTKLEDSAMYFCASSLDRGSPPQHFGDGTRLSIL.